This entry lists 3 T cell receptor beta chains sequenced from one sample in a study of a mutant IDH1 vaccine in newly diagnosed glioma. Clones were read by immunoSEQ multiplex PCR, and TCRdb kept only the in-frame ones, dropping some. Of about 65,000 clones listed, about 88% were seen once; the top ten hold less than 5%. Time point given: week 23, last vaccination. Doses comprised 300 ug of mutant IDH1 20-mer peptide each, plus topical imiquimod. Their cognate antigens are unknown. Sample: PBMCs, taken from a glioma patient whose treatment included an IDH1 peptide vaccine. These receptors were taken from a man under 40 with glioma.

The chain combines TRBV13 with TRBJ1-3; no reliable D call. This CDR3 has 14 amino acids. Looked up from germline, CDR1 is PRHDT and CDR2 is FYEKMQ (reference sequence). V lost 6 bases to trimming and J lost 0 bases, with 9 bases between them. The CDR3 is CASRLRVSGNTIYF. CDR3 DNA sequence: TGTGCCAGCAGGCTTCGGGTCTCTGGAAACACCATATATTTT.

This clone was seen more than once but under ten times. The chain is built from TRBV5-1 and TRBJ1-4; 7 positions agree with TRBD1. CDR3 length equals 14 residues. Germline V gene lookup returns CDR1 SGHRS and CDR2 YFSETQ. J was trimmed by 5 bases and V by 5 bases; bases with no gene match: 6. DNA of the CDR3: TGCGCCAGCAGTCGAGGGGGACAGAATGAAAAACTGTTTTTT. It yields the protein CASSRGGQNEKLFF.

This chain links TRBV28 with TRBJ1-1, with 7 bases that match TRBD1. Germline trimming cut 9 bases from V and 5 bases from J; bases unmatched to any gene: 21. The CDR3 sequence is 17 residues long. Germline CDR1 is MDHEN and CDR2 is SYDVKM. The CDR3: CASRGRGNLKRRTEAFF. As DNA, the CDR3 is TGTGCCAGTCGCGGCAGGGGGAACTTGAAGAGGAGGACTGAAGCTTTCTTT.